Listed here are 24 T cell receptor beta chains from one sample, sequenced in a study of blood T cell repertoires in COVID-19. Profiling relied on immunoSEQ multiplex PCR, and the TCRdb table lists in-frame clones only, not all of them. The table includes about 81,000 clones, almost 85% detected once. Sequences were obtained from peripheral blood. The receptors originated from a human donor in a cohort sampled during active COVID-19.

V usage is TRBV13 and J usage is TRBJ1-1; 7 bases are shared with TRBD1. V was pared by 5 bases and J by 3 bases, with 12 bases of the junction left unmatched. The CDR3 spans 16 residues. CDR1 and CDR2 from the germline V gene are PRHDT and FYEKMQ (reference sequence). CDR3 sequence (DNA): TGTGCCAGCAGCCCACCCCGACAGGGAATATACACTGAAGCTTTCTTT. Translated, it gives CASSPPRQGIYTEAFF.

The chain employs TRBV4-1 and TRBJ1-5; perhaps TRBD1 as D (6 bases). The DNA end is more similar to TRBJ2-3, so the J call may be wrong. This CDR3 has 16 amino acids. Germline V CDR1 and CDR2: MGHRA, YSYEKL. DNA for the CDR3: TGCGCCAGCAGCCAAGAAAGGGAACAGGGCAATCAGCCCCAGTATTTT. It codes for CASSQEREQGNQPQYF.

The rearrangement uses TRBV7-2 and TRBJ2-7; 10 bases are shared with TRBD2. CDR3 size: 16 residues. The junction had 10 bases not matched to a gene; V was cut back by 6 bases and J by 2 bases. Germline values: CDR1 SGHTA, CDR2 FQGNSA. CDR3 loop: CASRKSVAGGPYEQYF. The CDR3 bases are TGTGCCAGCAGGAAATCTGTAGCGGGGGGACCCTACGAGCAGTACTTC.

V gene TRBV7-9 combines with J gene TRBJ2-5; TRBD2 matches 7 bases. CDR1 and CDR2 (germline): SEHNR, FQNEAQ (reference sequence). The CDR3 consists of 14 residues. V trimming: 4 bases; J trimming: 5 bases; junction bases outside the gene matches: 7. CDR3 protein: CASSSREGGETQYF. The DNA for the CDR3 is TGTGCCAGCAGCTCGAGGGAGGGAGGTGAGACCCAGTACTTC.

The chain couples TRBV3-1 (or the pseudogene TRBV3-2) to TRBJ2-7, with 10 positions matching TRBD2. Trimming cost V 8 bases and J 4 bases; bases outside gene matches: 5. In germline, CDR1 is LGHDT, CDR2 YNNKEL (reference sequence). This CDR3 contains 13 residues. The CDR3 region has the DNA TGTGCCAGCGAACTAGCGGGATTTTACGAGCAGTACTTC. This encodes CASELAGFYEQYF.

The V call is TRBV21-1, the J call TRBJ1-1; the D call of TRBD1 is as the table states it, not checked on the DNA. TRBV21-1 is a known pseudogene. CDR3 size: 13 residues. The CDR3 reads CASSKGIWPEAFF. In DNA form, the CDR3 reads TGTGCCAGCAGCAAAGGTATCTGGCCTGAAGCTTTCTTT.

DNA for the CDR3: TGTGCCAGCAGCTTACCCGGGACAGGGAGGGATCAGCCCCAGCATTTT. Its translation: CASSLPGTGRDQPQHF. V and J are TRBV7-9 and TRBJ1-5, with TRBD1 matching 9 bases. This CDR3 region has 16 residues. CDR1 is SEHNR and CDR2 is FQNEAQ in the germline V gene (reference sequence). V was pared by 2 bases and J by 5 bases, with 7 bases of the junction left unmatched.

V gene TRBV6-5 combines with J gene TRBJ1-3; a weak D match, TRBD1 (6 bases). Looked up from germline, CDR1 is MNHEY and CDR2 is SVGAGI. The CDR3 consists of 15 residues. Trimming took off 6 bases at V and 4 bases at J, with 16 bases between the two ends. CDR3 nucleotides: TGTGCCAGCAGGCCAAGGGGGTCCAAAGGAAACACCATATATTTT. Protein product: CASRPRGSKGNTIYF.

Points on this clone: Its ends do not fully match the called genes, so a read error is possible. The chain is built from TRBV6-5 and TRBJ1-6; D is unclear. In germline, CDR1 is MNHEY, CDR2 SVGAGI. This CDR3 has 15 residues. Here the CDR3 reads CASSNSQVFGSPLHF. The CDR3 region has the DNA TGTGCCAGCAGTAACTCTCAGGTGTTTGGGTCACCCCTCCACTTT.

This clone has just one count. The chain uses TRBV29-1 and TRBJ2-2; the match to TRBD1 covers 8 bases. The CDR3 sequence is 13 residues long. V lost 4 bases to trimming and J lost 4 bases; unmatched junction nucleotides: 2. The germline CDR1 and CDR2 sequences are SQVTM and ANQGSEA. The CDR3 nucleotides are TGCAGCGTTGGACAGGGGAGCACCGGGGAGCTGTTTTTT. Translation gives CSVGQGSTGELFF.

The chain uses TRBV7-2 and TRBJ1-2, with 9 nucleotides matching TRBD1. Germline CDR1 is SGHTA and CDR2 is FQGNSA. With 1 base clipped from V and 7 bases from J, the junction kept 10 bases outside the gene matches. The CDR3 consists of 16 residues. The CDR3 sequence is CASSLEPGQGSLGYTF. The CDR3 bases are TGTGCCAGCAGCTTAGAACCGGGACAGGGTTCTCTTGGCTACACCTTC.

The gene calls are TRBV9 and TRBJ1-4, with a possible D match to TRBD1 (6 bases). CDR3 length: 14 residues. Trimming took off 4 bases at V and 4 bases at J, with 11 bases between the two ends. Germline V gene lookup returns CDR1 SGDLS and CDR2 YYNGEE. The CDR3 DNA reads TGTGCCAGCAGCCCACGACAGGTTAATGAAAAACTGTTTTTT. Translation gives CASSPRQVNEKLFF.

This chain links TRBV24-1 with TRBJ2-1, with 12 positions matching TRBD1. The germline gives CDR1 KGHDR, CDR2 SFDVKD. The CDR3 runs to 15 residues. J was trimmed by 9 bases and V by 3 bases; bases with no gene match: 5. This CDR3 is CATSDTGQGAGEQFF. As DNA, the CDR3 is TGTGCCACCAGTGATACGGGACAGGGGGCGGGTGAGCAGTTCTTC.

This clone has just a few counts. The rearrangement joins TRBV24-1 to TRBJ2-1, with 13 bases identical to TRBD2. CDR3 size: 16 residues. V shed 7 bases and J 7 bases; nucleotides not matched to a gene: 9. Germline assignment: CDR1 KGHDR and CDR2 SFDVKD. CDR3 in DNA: TGTGCCACCAGCCCCGCACTAGCGGGGGGGCGGAATGAGCAGTTCTTC. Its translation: CATSPALAGGRNEQFF.

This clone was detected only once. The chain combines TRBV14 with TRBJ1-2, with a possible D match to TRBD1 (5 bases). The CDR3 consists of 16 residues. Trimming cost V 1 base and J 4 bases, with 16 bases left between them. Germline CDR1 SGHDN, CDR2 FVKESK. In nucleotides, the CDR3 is TGTGCCAGCAGCCAAGTCGGCGGGGCACAGGTCTATGGCTACACCTTC. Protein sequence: CASSQVGGAQVYGYTF. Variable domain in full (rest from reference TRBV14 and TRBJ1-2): EAGVTQFPSHSVIEKGQTVTLRCDPISGHDNLYWYRRVMGKEIKFLLHFVKESKQDESGMPNNRFLAERTGGTYSTLKVQPAELEDSGVYFCASSQVGGAQVYGYTFGSGTRLTVV.

CDR3 loop: CASSLGTSGETQYF. As DNA, the CDR3 is TGTGCCAGCAGCCTAGGGACTAGCGGAGAGACCCAGTACTTC. The chain joins TRBV7-8 to TRBJ2-5, with 11 bases matching TRBD2. The junction had 3 bases not matched to a gene; V was cut back by 5 bases and J by 4 bases. Germline loops: CDR1 SGHVS, CDR2 FQNEAQ. The CDR3 totals 14 residues.

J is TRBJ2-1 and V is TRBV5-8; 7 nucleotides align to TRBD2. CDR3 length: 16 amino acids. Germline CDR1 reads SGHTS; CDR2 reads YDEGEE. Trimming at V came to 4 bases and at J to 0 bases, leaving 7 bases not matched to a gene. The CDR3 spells CASSPGAGVSYNEQFF. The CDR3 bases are TGTGCCAGCAGCCCCGGGGCGGGGGTCTCCTACAATGAGCAGTTCTTC.

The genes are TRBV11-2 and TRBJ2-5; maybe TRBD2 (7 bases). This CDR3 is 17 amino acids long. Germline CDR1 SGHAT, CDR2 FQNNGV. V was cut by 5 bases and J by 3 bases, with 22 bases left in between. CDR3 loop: CASSRGVGGGSEETQYF. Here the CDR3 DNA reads TGTGCCAGCAGCAGGGGGGTAGGCGGGGGTTCGGAAGAGACCCAGTACTTC.

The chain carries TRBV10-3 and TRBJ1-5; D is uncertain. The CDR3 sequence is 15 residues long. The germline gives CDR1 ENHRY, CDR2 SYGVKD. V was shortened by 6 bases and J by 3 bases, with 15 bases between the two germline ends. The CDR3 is CAISGGSSTNQPQHF. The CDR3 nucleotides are TGTGCCATCAGCGGAGGGTCGTCTACCAATCAGCCCCAGCATTTT.

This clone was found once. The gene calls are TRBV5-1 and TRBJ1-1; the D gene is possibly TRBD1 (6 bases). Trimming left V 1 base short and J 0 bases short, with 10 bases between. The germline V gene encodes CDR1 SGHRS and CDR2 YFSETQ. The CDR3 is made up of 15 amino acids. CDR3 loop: CASSLRGALNTEAFF. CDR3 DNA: TGCGCCAGCAGCTTGCGGGGGGCACTGAACACTGAAGCTTTCTTT.

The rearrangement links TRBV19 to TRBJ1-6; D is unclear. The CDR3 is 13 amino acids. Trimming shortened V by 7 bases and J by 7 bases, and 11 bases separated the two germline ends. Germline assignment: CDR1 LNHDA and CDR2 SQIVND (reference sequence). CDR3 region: CASKSGMNSPLHF. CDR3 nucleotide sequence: TGTGCCAGTAAGTCCGGGATGAATTCACCCCTCCACTTT.

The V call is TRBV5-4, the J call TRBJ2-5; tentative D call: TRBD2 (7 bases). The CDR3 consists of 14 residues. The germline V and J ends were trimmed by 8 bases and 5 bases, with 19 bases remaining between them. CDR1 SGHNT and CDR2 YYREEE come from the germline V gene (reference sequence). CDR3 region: CASHREGSGETQYF. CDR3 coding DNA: TGTGCCAGTCACAGGGAGGGGAGTGGTGAGACCCAGTACTTC.

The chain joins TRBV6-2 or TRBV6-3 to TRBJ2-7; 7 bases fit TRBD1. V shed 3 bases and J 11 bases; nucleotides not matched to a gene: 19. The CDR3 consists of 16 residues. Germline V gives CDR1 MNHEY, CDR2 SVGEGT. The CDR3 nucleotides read TGTGCCAGCAGTTATCCGAGCTTAGGACAGGCGATTCGGAAGTACTTC. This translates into CASSYPSLGQAIRKYF.

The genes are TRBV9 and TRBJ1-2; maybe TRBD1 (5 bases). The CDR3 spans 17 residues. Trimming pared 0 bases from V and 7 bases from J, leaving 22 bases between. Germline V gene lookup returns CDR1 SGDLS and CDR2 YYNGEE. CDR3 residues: CASSVDRSLEVGRGYTF. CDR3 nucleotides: TGTGCCAGCAGCGTAGACAGGTCCCTAGAAGTTGGTCGTGGCTACACCTTC.